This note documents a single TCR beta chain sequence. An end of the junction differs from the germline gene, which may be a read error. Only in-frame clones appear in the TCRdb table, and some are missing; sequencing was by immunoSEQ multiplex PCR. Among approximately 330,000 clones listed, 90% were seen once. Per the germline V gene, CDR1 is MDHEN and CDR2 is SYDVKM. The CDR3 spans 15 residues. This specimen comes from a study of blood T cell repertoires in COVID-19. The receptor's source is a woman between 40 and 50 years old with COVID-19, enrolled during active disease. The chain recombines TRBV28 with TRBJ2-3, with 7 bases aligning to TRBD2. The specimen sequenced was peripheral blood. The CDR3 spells CASGLASTSPDTQYF. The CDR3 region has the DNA TGTGCCAGCGGTTTAGCTTCGACTAGCCCAGATACGCAGTATTTT.